This paragraph covers one T cell receptor beta chain sequence. Antigen: not known. The data were obtained in a study of regulatory T cells. Findings and caveats of the study: Hydrophobic residues at CDR3 positions 6 and 7 were enriched in conventional CD4+ T cells of CD3G-deficient patients.

Primers: 52 TRBV forward and 13 TRBJ reverse. Libraries were prepared by immunoSEQ multiplex PCR; TCRdb keeps only in-frame clonotypes and omits some of them. The sample consists of about 32,000 clones, around nine tenths of them appearing once. Germline-derived CDR1 and CDR2 are MNHNS and SASEGT. There are 14 residues in the CDR3. J gave up 6 bases and V 1 base, and 4 bases lay outside the gene matches. Specimen: conventional CD4+ T cells sorted from blood. The genes are TRBV6-1 and TRBJ1-2; 8 bases line up with TRBD1. The origin of this receptor is a person under 35 with CD3G deficiency. The CDR3 sequence is CASSEGGTGHGYTF. The CDR3 DNA sequence: TGTGCCAGCAGTGAAGGGGGGACAGGTCATGGCTACACCTTC.